This T cell receptor beta chain came from a study of a mutant IDH1 vaccine in newly diagnosed glioma. Overall study context: Eight vaccine injections were given to patients in weeks 1, 3, 5, 7, 11, 15, 19 and 23. Treated patients had a mean age of approximately 40 years and a sex split that was around 60% male and roughly 38% female. Either 4-6 weeks after radiotherapy alone or alongside temozolomide, vaccination was begun.

This clone was seen more than once but under ten times. As yet, its antigen is unknown. The germline V gene encodes CDR1 SGHRS and CDR2 YFSETQ. This CDR3 is built from 15 residues. The V end was cut by 4 bases, the J end by 4 bases, with 17 bases between. Produced via immunoSEQ multiplex PCR; TCRdb's table is partial and in-frame only. Of around 56,000 clones in the sample, roughly four fifths were seen once. Time point described: week 5, during vaccination. One vaccine dose held 300 ug of mutant IDH1 20-mer peptide and came with topical imiquimod. Study observations and caveats: Roughly 92% of patients showed vaccine-induced immune responses across multiple MHC alleles.

The rearrangement joins TRBV5-1 to TRBJ1-2, with no clear D. This receptor was obtained from a young man with glioma. The sample in question was PBMCs, obtained from a glioma patient whose treatment included an IDH1 peptide vaccine. CDR3 protein: CASSPGLDGFYGYTF. CDR3 DNA: TGCGCCAGCAGCCCTGGATTAGATGGGTTCTATGGCTACACCTTC.